This is a list of T cell receptor beta chains from one sample in a study of cytomegalovirus exposure and HLA in healthy donors. Sequencing was performed with immunoSEQ multiplex PCR; in TCRdb, only in-frame clones are kept and a portion is missing. This sample has around 150,000 clones, with roughly three quarters found just once. The sample taken for sequencing was PBMCs. These receptors were obtained from a man between 35 and 55 years old in good health and CMV-seronegative. CDR3s include the opening cysteine and the closing phenylalanine or tryptophan. The order of the fields is CDR3 DNA, CDR3 protein, clone size, V gene, J gene, D gene. The D gene is left open where the match is weak. Not all rows give a size; the values are once, few, many and, for expanded clones, a class.

TGTGCCAGCAGCCCAGGGGGCGATACGCAGTATTTT	CASSPGGDTQYF	NA	TRBV7-9	TRBJ2-3	TRBD1
TGTGCCACCCGGGACAGGTGGGGAAAAGGCTACACCTTC	CATRDRWGKGYTF	once	TRBV10-3	TRBJ1-2	TRBD1
TGCGCCAGCAGCCAAGATGAGGGGGATTCACCCCTCCACTTT	CASSQDEGDSPLHF	few	TRBV4-3	TRBJ1-6	NA
TGTGCCAGCAGTGGGACAGGGACCTCCACAGATACGCAGTATTTT	CASSGTGTSTDTQYF	NA	TRBV2	TRBJ2-3	TRBD1
TGTGCCAGCAGCCCCCGACCAGGCGGGGATACGCAGTATTTT	CASSPRPGGDTQYF	NA	TRBV9	TRBJ2-3	NA
TGTGCCAGCAGCTTAGAGAGAAGTACCCACTATGGCTACACCTTC	CASSLERSTHYGYTF	NA	TRBV7-9	TRBJ1-2	NA
TGCGCCAGCAGCTTGGAGGGGGCGCCGACAGATACGCAGTATTTT	CASSLEGAPTDTQYF	once	TRBV5-1	TRBJ2-3	TRBD1
TGTGCCAGCAGCCCGAAAAGCGGTCGAGGTGAGCAGTTCTTC	CASSPKSGRGEQFF	NA	TRBV11-1	TRBJ2-1	NA
TGTGCCAGCAGGACAAACACCGGGGAGCTGTTTTTT	CASRTNTGELFF	NA	TRBV5-8	TRBJ2-2	NA
TGCGCCAGCAGCCAAGATGGGACAGGGAGGATTGCGGGAGCCCCCTACGAGCAGTACTTC	CASSQDGTGRIAGAPYEQYF	NA	TRBV4-3	TRBJ2-7	TRBD1
TGTGCCAGCAGCCCCCGACTAGCGGGGGAAGACTACAATGAGCAGTTCTTC	CASSPRLAGEDYNEQFF	NA	TRBV9	TRBJ2-1	TRBD2
TGTGCCAGCAGTAGTTCCGGGACATATGGGGAGACCCAGTACTTC	CASSSSGTYGETQYF	few	TRBV27	TRBJ2-5	NA
TGTGCCAGCAGAGAGCAGGGGTGGGAAAATCAGCCCCAGCATTTT	CASREQGWENQPQHF	NA	TRBV6-1	TRBJ1-5	NA
TGTGCCAGTGGACTAGCCGGCACCGGGGAGCTGTTTTTT	CASGLAGTGELFF	NA	TRBV27	TRBJ2-2	TRBD2
TGCGCCAGCGGTCAAGCCGGCGCGGGGGCGCAGAACACTGAAGCTTTCTTT	CASGQAGAGAQNTEAFF	NA	TRBV23-1	TRBJ1-1	NA
TGTGCCATCAGTGAGTCAAACAGCATATACGAGCAGTACTTC	CAISESNSIYEQYF	NA	TRBV10-3	TRBJ2-7	NA